This TCR beta chain was found in a study of CD8 T cells in ankylosing spondylitis (dated by TCRdb to 2016 to 2017). In terms of the full investigation: The study profiled T cell receptor beta repertoires in healthy donors and ankylosing spondylitis patients to find disease-linked TCR variants. The full study cohort comprised approximately 23 ankylosing spondylitis patients and some 100 healthy donors. Peripheral blood samples were taken, and synovial fluid was additionally collected from ankylosing spondylitis patients.

On this clonotype itself: Its antigen specificity is not known. No much larger clone is present one base from it, and per-base qualities are unavailable.

V gives up 4 bases and J gives up 0 bases, and the segment between their germline ends measures 7 bases. Spanning cysteine to phenylalanine, the CDR3 consists of 13 amino acids. The read is trimmed to its CDR3 DNA, 39 bases read in frame from base 1. The germline V gene (reference sequence) sets CDR1 to WNHNN and CDR2 to SYGVQD. The sequencer listed for this sample is Illumina HiSeq 2500. Quantitative 5'-RACE with molecular barcodes was the method used to prepare the TCR beta libraries. The study's own analysis went as follows. To identify disease-linked TCR variants, a new computational method was used, one built on a probabilistic model of VDJ rearrangement. The public reads were reprocessed in TCRdb via fastp at Q25 and MiXCR, keeping in-frame beta chains. Entries that share a CDR3 protein sequence are merged under the most common genes and DNA. TCRdb, not the original authors, processed these V and J calls. Recorded for this sample are hundreds of thousands of distinct CDR3 sequences; roughly 25% of them occurred a single time. 0.89% of the sample is taken by the ten largest.

The research as a whole found: Blood from ankylosing spondylitis patients appeared to be characterized by a TCR beta motif composed of several highly homologous amino acid variants. According to the report, matched synovial fluid samples from ankylosing spondylitis patients were significantly enriched for the disease-linked clones. In peripheral blood, the disease-linked clones were found at relatively low frequencies and had a CD8+ phenotype. Some TCR beta motif variants had previously been reported in synovial fluid and blood of reactive arthritis patients, which suggested common disease-initiation mechanisms.

The chain joins TRBV10-1 to TRBJ2-7; TRBD1 might be the D gene, on 6 matching bases. The sequenced material came from blood, either unsorted or a sorted T cell fraction (not recorded which). The origin of this receptor is a male donor with ankylosing spondylitis. The encoded CDR3 is CASSGDNSYEQYF. The nucleotide sequence is given as TGCGCCAGCAGTGGGGACAACTCCTACGAGCAGTACTTC.